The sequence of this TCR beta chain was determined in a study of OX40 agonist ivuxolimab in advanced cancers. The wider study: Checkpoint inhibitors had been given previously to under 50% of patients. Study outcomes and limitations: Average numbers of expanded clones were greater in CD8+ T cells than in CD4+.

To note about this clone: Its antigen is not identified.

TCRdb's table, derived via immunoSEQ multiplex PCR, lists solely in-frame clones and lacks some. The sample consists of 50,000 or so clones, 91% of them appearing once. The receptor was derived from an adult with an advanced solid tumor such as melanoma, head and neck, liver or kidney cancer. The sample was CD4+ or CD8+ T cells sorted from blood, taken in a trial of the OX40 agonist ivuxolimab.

The chain's CDR3 is CASSLIGTSAYNEQFF. CDR3 nucleotides: TGCGCCAGCAGCTTGATAGGGACTAGCGCTTACAATGAGCAGTTCTTC. The chain is built from TRBV5-1 and TRBJ2-1; 10 bases match TRBD2. Germline values: CDR1 SGHRS, CDR2 YFSETQ. The V segment lost 1 base and the J segment 4 bases; nucleotides outside the gene matches: 5. There are 16 residues in the CDR3.